This T cell receptor beta chain was obtained from a study of molecular identifiers for immune sequencing clone quantification. Overall study findings and caveats: Clone sizes could be underestimated for highly expanded clones when identical TCR molecules share a barcode.

MiXCR, run by TCRdb on the PCR reads, gives a single entry per CDR3 protein. The sample contains about 640,000 distinct CDR3 sequences, 15% to 20% of which appear only once. This clonotype occurred many times. Its matching antigen is unknown. The sequence derives from a human donor in good health. Some libraries in this study had Jurkat cell RNA spiked in. The sample comprised naive CD8+ T cells from blood, with Jurkat cell RNA spiked in. Stated subset: FACS-sorted CD8+CD4-CCR7+CD45RA+ naive T cells.

The DNA for the CDR3 is TGTGCCAGCAGTCGTGAGACAGGGATAAACACTGAAGCTTTCTTT. Protein sequence: CASSRETGINTEAFF. The V gene is TRBV2, the J gene TRBJ1-1; 7 bases are a match to TRBD1. This CDR3 comprises 15 residues. After removal of 5 bases from V and 2 bases from J, the junction contained 8 bases not matched to a gene. Germline V lookup: CDR1 SNHLY, CDR2 FYNNEI.